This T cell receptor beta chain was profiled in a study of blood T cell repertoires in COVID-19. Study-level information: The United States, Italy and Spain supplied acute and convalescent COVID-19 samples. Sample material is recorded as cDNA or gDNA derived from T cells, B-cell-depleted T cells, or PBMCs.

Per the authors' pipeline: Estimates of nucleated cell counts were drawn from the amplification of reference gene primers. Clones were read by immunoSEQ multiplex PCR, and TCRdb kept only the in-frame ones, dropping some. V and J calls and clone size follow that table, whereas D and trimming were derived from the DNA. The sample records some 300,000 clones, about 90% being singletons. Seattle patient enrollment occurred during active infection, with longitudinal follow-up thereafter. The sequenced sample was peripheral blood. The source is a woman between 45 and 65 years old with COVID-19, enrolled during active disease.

The CDR3 DNA follows: TGTGCCAGCAGTTACGCGGCAGCGAGCTCTGGAAACACCATATATTTT. Protein sequence: CASSYAAASSGNTIYF. The gene calls are TRBV6-2 or TRBV6-3 and TRBJ1-3; D is undetermined. Per the germline V gene, CDR1 is MNHEY and CDR2 is SVGEGT. V gave up 2 bases and J gave up 0 bases, with 11 bases separating them. The CDR3 loop spans 16 amino acids.